This TCR beta chain stems from a study of shared clonotypes between healthy human individuals. Study-level background: A donor's plate count was three for CD4 naive and three for CD4 memory; CD8 naive had two and CD8 memory one.

Adults of Caucasian background living in Nashville, Tennessee made up all donors. Clones were sequenced by immunoSEQ multiplex PCR, and TCRdb holds only the in-frame ones, with some missing. This sample yields just over 2,000,000 clones, of which 90% to 95% are seen a single time; more than 0.1% belongs to the top ten. This receptor was taken from a man between 18 and 29 years old in good health. Sequencing input: naive CD4+ T cells sorted from blood. Subset reported: CD45RA+ positively selected.

The CDR3 DNA follows: TGTGCCAGCAGTTCACCCACAGGGGGCTGGGGCTACACCTTC. This translates into CASSSPTGGWGYTF. V is TRBV28 and J is TRBJ1-2; TRBD1 matches at 9 bases. The V and J ends lost 4 bases and 8 bases, in that order; junction bases with no gene match: 8. This CDR3 is 14 amino acids long. CDR1 and CDR2 from the germline V gene are MDHEN and SYDVKM.